These 26 T cell receptor beta chains originate from one sample sequenced in a study of Tregs in tolerant kidney transplant recipients. Sequenced by immunoSEQ multiplex PCR; TCRdb stores in-frame clones only, minus some. The sample includes under 300,000 clones, around 82% seen only once; the top ten take around 0.61%. The source material was CD4+ T cells from blood. The receptors come from a human donor in good health.

In this sample, this clone turned up a few times. The gene calls are TRBV5-5 and TRBJ1-5, with 7 bases matching TRBD1. The CDR3 length is 16 residues. Germline V lookup: CDR1 SGHKS, CDR2 YYEKEE (reference sequence). V lost 4 bases and J lost 1; bases outside the gene matches: 8. DNA for the CDR3: TGTGCCAGCAGCCGCGGGACAGTGGCGAGCAATCAGCCCCAGCATTTT. As protein: CASSRGTVASNQPQHF.

This chain joins TRBV19 and TRBJ1-1; weak D call: TRBD1 (5 bases). Germline V gene data show CDR1 as LNHDA and CDR2 as SQIVND (reference sequence). This CDR3 has 13 residues. V was clipped by 4 bases and J by 5 bases, with 11 bases between them. CDR3 protein: CASSTGKGTEAFF. The CDR3 nucleotides are TGTGCCAGTAGTACAGGGAAGGGGACTGAAGCTTTCTTT.

This clone has only one observation. The V gene is TRBV4-1, the J gene TRBJ1-5, with D tentatively TRBD1 (6 bases). The CDR3 has 17 residues. The V end was cut by 4 bases, the J end by 2 bases, with 18 bases between. CDR1 and CDR2 from the germline V gene are MGHRA and YSYEKL. CDR3 bases: TGCGCCAGCAGCCGGGTCGGGGGGGCGAGTGGCAATCAGCCCCAGCATTTT. This gives the protein CASSRVGGASGNQPQHF.

CDR3 bases: TGTGCCAGCAGCTTAGGGGGAGGGACAGCAACTAATGAAAAACTGTTTTTT. Translating gives CASSLGGGTATNEKLFF. The chain has TRBV7-6 and TRBJ1-4, with TRBD1 identical over 7 bases. CDR1 is SGHVS and CDR2 is FNYEAQ in the germline V gene. The junction had 5 bases not matched to a gene; V was cut back by 1 base and J by 0 bases. This CDR3 is built from 17 residues. The whole variable domain, remainder taken from reference TRBV7-6 and TRBJ1-4, is GAGVSQSPRYKVTKRGQDVALRCDPISGHVSLYWYRQALGQGPEFLTYFNYEAQQDKSGLPNDRFSAERPEGSISTLTIQRTEQRDSAMYRCASSLGGGTATNEKLFFGSGTQLSVL.

This clone was seen just once. The chain links TRBV5-1 to TRBJ2-1, with 10 bases identical to TRBD2. V gave up 4 bases and J gave up 3 bases; unmatched junction bases: 7. Germline V gene sequence: CDR1 SGHRS, CDR2 YFSETQ. The CDR3 extends over 16 amino acids. The CDR3 sequence: CASSQIASGGYNEQFF. CDR3 coding DNA: TGCGCCAGCAGCCAAATCGCTAGCGGGGGCTACAATGAGCAGTTCTTC.

The CDR3 bases are TGCGCCAGCAGGATAGATAGCAATCAGCCCCAGCATTTT. Translated, it gives CASRIDSNQPQHF. V gene TRBV5-1 combines with J gene TRBJ1-5; D is undetermined. The CDR3 consists of 13 residues. V gave up 5 bases and J gave up 0 bases, with 6 bases separating them. The germline gives CDR1 SGHRS, CDR2 YFSETQ.

The V call is TRBV6-5, the J call TRBJ2-7, with a tentative D call TRBD2 (5 bases). CDR1 and CDR2 from the germline V gene are MNHEY and SVGAGI. V was cut by 5 bases and J by 2 bases, with 10 bases left in between. The CDR3 extends over 13 amino acids. This chain's CDR3 is CASSEMRAYEQYF. Here the CDR3 DNA reads TGTGCCAGCAGTGAAATGAGGGCCTACGAGCAGTACTTC.

This chain joins TRBV30 and TRBJ1-2; D might be TRBD1 (6 bases). V dropped 5 bases and J dropped 4 bases, with 17 bases sitting between them. The V gene's germline CDR1 is GTSNPN and CDR2 SVGIG (reference sequence). This CDR3 has 14 residues. Written as DNA, the CDR3 is TGTGCCTGGGGTCTTTGGGGGGCAGGCTATGGCTACACCTTC. Translated: CAWGLWGAGYGYTF.

This clone was seen only a few times. The V call is TRBV7-9, the J call TRBJ2-1; 9 bases agree with TRBD1. This CDR3 is built from 14 residues. Trimming took 6 bases from V and 10 from J; bases not matched to a gene: 10. In germline, CDR1 is SEHNR, CDR2 FQNEAQ (reference sequence). The CDR3 nucleotides read TGTGCCAGCAGTAGTGGACAGGGGATTTTGGAGCAGTTCTTC. Translated: CASSSGQGILEQFF.

The table lists this clone with a count of one. This chain links TRBV30 with TRBJ1-5; unclear D gene. Germline CDR1 is GTSNPN and CDR2 is SVGIG (reference sequence). Trimming took 3 bases from V and 7 from J, leaving 13 bases between them. The CDR3 has 13 amino acids. CDR3 in amino acids: CAWSDGVLQPQHF. The CDR3 nucleotides are TGTGCCTGGAGCGACGGGGTCTTACAGCCCCAGCATTTT.

This clone was seen a handful of times. The V gene is TRBV6-1, the J gene TRBJ2-5; D is undetermined. Trimming removed 2 bases at V and 2 bases at J, with 12 bases between. This CDR3 comprises 15 residues. Germline V lookup: CDR1 MNHNS, CDR2 SASEGT. The DNA for the CDR3 is TGTGCCAGCAGTGAATTTTTGGCCCAACAAGAGACCCAGTACTTC. This codes for CASSEFLAQQETQYF.

V and J are TRBV18 and TRBJ2-6; D unclear. The CDR3 sequence is 16 residues long. V was cut by 3 bases and J by 0 bases, with 9 bases left in between. From germline, CDR1 is KGHSH and CDR2 LQKENI. CDR3 DNA: TGTGCCAGCTCACCCTTATTGGCCTCTGGGGCCAACGTCCTGACTTTC. The encoded protein is CASSPLLASGANVLTF.

This chain links TRBV7-3 with TRBJ2-6, with D unresolved. From germline, CDR1 is SGHTA and CDR2 FQGTGA. The CDR3 covers 16 residues. Trimming pared 4 bases from V and 0 bases from J, leaving 10 bases between. The CDR3, as DNA: TGTGCCAGCAGCTACCGTTGGGACTCTGGGGCCAACGTCCTGACTTTC. Amino acid sequence: CASSYRWDSGANVLTF. Based on the CDR3 plus reference TRBV7-3 and TRBJ2-6, the full variable domain is GAGVSQTPSNKVTEKGKYVELRCDPISGHTALYWYRQSLGQGPEFLIYFQGTGAADDSGLPNDRFFAVRPEGSVSTLKIQRTERGDSAVYLCASSYRWDSGANVLTFGAGSRLTVL.

The J gene is TRBJ1-5, the V gene TRBV5-1; D call uncertain. This CDR3 contains 15 residues. V was shortened by 2 bases and J by 7 bases, with 16 bases between the two germline ends. The V gene's germline CDR1 is SGHRS and CDR2 YFSETQ. The CDR3 loop is CASSLSGLGRQPQHF. The CDR3 DNA reads as TGCGCCAGCAGCTTATCCGGGTTGGGTCGGCAGCCCCAGCATTTT.

This rearrangement joins TRBV7-9 to TRBJ2-5; no clear D gene. CDR1 and CDR2 (germline): SEHNR, FQNEAQ (reference sequence). With 2 bases removed from V and 3 bases from J, the gap between germline ends came to 1 base. The CDR3 consists of 11 residues. In DNA, the CDR3 is TGTGCCAGCAGCTTAAAAGAGACCCAGTACTTC. Protein sequence: CASSLKETQYF.

The V and J genes are TRBV6-4 and TRBJ2-5, with D perhaps TRBD2 (6 bases). The germline V gene has CDR1 MRHNA and CDR2 SNTAGT. V was clipped by 6 bases and J by 0 bases, with 8 bases between them. This CDR3 contains 13 residues. The CDR3 nucleotides are TGTGCCAGCAGCCGGGACTACCAAGAGACCCAGTACTTC. Translated, it gives CASSRDYQETQYF.

This chain uses TRBV10-2 with TRBJ2-7; no clear D gene. V was clipped by 2 bases and J by 0 bases, with 8 bases between them. The length of the CDR3 is 14 residues. Germline loops: CDR1 WSHSY, CDR2 SAAADI. This CDR3 reads CASSEVGSSYEQYF. The CDR3 DNA reads as TGCGCCAGCAGTGAGGTGGGAAGCTCCTACGAGCAGTACTTC.

V is TRBV6-5 and J is TRBJ1-2; D is undetermined. The V gene lost 5 bases and the J gene lost 5 bases, with 12 bases spanning the gap. The CDR3 totals 13 residues. The germline CDR1 and CDR2 sequences are MNHEY and SVGAGI. As DNA, the CDR3 is TGTGCCAGCAGTGGCGGGAGGACGTATGGCTACACCTTC. This encodes CASSGGRTYGYTF.

In DNA, the CDR3 is TGTGCCAGCTCACCACTGGGCTGGGCCAGTGGGAACACTGAAGCTTTCTTT. Residues: CASSPLGWASGNTEAFF. The chain couples TRBV18 to TRBJ1-1, with D uncertain. The germline gives CDR1 KGHSH, CDR2 LQKENI. The V and J ends lost 1 base and 1 base respectively, with 16 bases between them. This CDR3 spans 17 amino acids.

V and J are TRBV5-6 and TRBJ2-3; tentatively, D is TRBD1 (6 bases). There are 15 residues in the CDR3. The germline V gene has CDR1 SGHDT and CDR2 YYEEEE. Trimming took 3 bases from V and 4 from J, leaving 15 bases between them. CDR3 loop: CASSWRQVLADTQYF. CDR3 nucleotide sequence: TGTGCCAGCAGCTGGCGACAGGTCCTTGCAGATACGCAGTATTTT.

The chain joins TRBV2 to TRBJ2-3; D is uncertain. Germline assignment: CDR1 SNHLY and CDR2 FYNNEI. The V end lost 7 bases, the J end lost 3 bases, and 11 bases lay between the germline ends. This CDR3 has 13 amino acids. The CDR3 is CASKSRTTDTQYF. Written as DNA, the CDR3 is TGTGCCAGCAAGTCCAGGACGACAGATACGCAGTATTTT.

V and J are TRBV7-2 and TRBJ2-7, with D perhaps matching TRBD2 (6 bases). The germline V gene encodes CDR1 SGHTA and CDR2 FQGNSA. The CDR3 sequence is 15 residues long. The V end lost 5 bases, the J end lost 0 bases, and 14 bases lay between the germline ends. CDR3 sequence (DNA): TGTGCCAGCAGCCGTTCGGGAGTCAACTCCTACGAGCAGTACTTC. This encodes CASSRSGVNSYEQYF.

This chain connects TRBV18 to TRBJ1-1; 10 bases are a match to TRBD1. The CDR3 loop spans 16 amino acids. The germline gives CDR1 KGHSH, CDR2 LQKENI. J lost 4 bases, V lost 6 bases, and 11 bases had no gene match. CDR3 protein: CASSPGTGARGTEAFF. The CDR3 coding sequence is TGTGCCAGCTCTCCCGGGACAGGGGCGCGAGGCACTGAAGCTTTCTTT. The full variable domain, in which reference TRBV18 and TRBJ1-1 provide the parts outside the CDR3, is NAGVMQNPRHLVRRRGQEARLRCSPMKGHSHVYWYRQLPEEGLKFMVYLQKENIIDESGMPKERFSAEFPKEGPSILRIQQVVRGDSAAYFCASSPGTGARGTEAFFGQGTRLTVV.

V gene TRBV7-8 combines with J gene TRBJ1-6, with D perhaps TRBD1 (5 bases). CDR3 length: 14 amino acids. Between the trimmed V and J ends, which lost 2 bases and 13 bases, there was a span of 15 bases. The germline CDR1 and CDR2 sequences are SGHVS and FQNEAQ. The CDR3 coding sequence is TGTGCCAGCAGCTTACCAAAAGGGGTTGCCCCCCTCCACTTT. Protein product: CASSLPKGVAPLHF. The entire variable domain, with the rest obtained from reference TRBV7-8 and TRBJ1-6, is as follows: GAGVSQSPRYKVAKRGQDVALRCDPISGHVSLFWYQQALGQGPEFLTYFQNEAQLDKSGLPSDRFFAERPEGSVSTLKIQRTQQEDSAVYLCASSLPKGVAPLHFGNGTRLTVT.

This rearrangement joins TRBV4-1 to TRBJ1-5, with TRBD1 identical over 10 bases. The CDR3 totals 19 residues. Germline CDR1 and CDR2: MGHRA and YSYEKL. J was trimmed by 1 base and V by 4 bases; bases with no gene match: 13. Here the CDR3 reads CASSRANLRDRGSNQPQHF. Here the CDR3 DNA reads TGCGCCAGCAGCCGCGCGAACCTCCGGGACAGGGGAAGCAATCAGCCCCAGCATTTT.

The chain joins TRBV7-2 to TRBJ1-1; D possibly corresponds to TRBD1 (6 bases). CDR1 SGHTA and CDR2 FQGNSA come from the germline V gene. Trimming removed 7 bases at V and 7 bases at J, with 19 bases between. The CDR3 contains 14 residues. Written as DNA, the CDR3 is TGTGCCAGCACCAATCAGGAGGGGGTAGGTGAAGCTTTCTTT. Translated: CASTNQEGVGEAFF.